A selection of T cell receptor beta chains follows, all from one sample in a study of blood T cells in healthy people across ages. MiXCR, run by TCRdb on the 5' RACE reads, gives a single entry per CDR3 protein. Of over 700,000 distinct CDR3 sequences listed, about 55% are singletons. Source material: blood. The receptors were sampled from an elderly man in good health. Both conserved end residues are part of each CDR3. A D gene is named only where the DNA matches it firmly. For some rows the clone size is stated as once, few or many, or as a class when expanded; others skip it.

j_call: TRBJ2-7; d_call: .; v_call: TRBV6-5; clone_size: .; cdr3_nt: TGTGCCAGCAGTGACTCACTGACATCCTACGAGCAGTACTTC; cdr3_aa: CASSDSLTSYEQYF
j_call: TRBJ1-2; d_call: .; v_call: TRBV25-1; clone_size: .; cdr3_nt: TGTGCCAGCAGTGAATCGCGCGACTATGGCTACACCTTC; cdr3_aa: CASSESRDYGYTF
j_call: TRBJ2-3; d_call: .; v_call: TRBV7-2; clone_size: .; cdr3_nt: TGTGCCAGCAGCACCCAGGGACCAGATACGCAGTATTTT; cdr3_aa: CASSTQGPDTQYF
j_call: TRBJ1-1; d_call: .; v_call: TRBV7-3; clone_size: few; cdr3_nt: TGTGCCAGCAGTAAATCTGGGAACACTGAAGCTTTCTTT; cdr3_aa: CASSKSGNTEAFF
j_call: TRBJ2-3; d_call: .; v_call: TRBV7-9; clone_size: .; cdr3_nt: TGTGCCAGCAGCTTAGCCGGCGGGATGTGGTACAGATACGCGTATTTT; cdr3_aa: CASSLAGGMWYRYAYF
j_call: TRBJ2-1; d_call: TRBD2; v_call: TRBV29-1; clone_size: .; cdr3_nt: TGCAGCGTACCTGCGCTAGCGGGACCCTCCTACAATGAGCAGTTCTTC; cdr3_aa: CSVPALAGPSYNEQFF
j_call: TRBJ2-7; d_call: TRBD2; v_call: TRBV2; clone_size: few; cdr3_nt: TGTGCCAGCAGTGAGCCCCTAGCGGGGTCCTACGAGCAGTACTTC; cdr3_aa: CASSEPLAGSYEQYF
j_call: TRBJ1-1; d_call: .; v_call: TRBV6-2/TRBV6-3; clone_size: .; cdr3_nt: TGTGCCAGCAGTTCCCCGGGACAAGGGCTTGAAGCTTTCTTT; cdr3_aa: CASSSPGQGLEAFF
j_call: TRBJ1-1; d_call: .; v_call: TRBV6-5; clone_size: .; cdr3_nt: TGTGCCAGCAGCCGAGACCTCGAAGCTTTCTTT; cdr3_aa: CASSRDLEAFF
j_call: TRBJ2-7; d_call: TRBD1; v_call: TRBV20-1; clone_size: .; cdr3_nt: TGCAGTGCACGTATCCCGGGACAGGGTAACCACGAGCAGTACTTC; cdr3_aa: CSARIPGQGNHEQYF
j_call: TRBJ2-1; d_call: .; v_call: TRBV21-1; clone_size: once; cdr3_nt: TGTGCCAGCAGCAAAGGGCGGCGACAGACAAAAGAGACCCAGTTCTTC; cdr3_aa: CASSKGRRQTKETQFF
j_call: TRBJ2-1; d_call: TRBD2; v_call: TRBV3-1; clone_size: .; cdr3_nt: TGTGCCAGCAGCCAAGGGGAGGGAGCTGGGTTCTTC; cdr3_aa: CASSQGEGAGFF
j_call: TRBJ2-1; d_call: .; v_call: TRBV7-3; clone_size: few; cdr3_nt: TGTGCCAGCAGCCCCTCCCGGGCCCGCAATGAGCAGTTCTTC; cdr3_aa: CASSPSRARNEQFF
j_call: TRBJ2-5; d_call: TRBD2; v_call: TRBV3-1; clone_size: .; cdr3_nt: TGTGCCAGCAGCGGCGGGACTAGCGGGACCCAAGAGACCCAGTACTTC; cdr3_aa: CASSGGTSGTQETQYF
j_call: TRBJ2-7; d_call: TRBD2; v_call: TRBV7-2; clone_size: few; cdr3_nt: TGTGCCAGCAGCCCCAGGCTGCGGCTAGCGGGAGTCGGCGAGCAGTACTTC; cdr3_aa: CASSPRLRLAGVGEQYF
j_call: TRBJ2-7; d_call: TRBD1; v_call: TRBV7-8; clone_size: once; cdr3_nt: TGTGCCAGCAGCCATACCACAGGGGCGGACGAGCAGTACTTC; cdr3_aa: CASSHTTGADEQYF
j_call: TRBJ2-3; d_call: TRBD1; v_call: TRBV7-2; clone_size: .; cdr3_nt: TGTGCCAGCAGCTTTCGACAGGGTCGCACAGATACGCAGTATTTT; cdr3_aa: CASSFRQGRTDTQYF
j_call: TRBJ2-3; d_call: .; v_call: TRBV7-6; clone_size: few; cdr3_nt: TGTGCCAGCAGCCCCGACATTGCGGGATCCAGATACGCGTATTTT; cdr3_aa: CASSPDIAGSRYAYF
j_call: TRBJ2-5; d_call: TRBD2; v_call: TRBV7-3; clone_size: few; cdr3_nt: TGTGCCAGCAGCTTAAGCGGGGGGACCCAGTACTTC; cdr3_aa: CASSLSGGTQYF
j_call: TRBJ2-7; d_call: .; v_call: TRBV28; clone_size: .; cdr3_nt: TGTGCCAGCAGTCCCATGCCGGGACAAAACTACGAGCAGTACTTC; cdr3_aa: CASSPMPGQNYEQYF
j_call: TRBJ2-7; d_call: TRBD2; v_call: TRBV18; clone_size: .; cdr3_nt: TGTGCCAGCTCATCGCTAGCGGGAGGGATCTACGAGCAGTACTTC; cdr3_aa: CASSSLAGGIYEQYF
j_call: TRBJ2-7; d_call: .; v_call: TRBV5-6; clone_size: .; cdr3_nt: TGTGCCAGCAGCTTGAGAGTCGGACGGGGTGCCGGCGAGCAGTACTTC; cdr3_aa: CASSLRVGRGAGEQYF
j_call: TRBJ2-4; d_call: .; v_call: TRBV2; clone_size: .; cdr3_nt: TGTGCCAGCAGTGCAGGGTCAGAGCAGTACTTC; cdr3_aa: CASSAGSEQYF
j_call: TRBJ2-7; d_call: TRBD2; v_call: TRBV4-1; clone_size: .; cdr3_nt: TGCGCCAGCAGCCAGGAGACTAGCGCCAGGCTCGGCGAGCAGTACTTC; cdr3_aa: CASSQETSARLGEQYF
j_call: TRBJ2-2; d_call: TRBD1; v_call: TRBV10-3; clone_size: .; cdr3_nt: TGTGCCATCAGTGAGGGACAGGGGGTCCCCGGGGAGCTGTTTTTT; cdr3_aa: CAISEGQGVPGELFF
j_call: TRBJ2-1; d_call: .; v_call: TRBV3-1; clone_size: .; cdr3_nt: TGTGCCAGCAGCCAAGTGGGCAGGGTCAATGAGCAGTTCTTC; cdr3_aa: CASSQVGRVNEQFF
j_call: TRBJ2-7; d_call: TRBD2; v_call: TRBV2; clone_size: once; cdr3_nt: TGTGCCAGCAGTGGACTAGCGGGAGCGGCCGAGCAGTACTTC; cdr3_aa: CASSGLAGAAEQYF
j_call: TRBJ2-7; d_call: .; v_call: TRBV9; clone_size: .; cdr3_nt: TGTGCCAGCAGCGTAGACCCTTGGAGCTCCTACGAGCAGTACTTC; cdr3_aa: CASSVDPWSSYEQYF
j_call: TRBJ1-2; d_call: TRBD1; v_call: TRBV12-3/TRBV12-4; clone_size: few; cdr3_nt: TGTGCCAGCAGTTTGACAGGGGGCAACGACTATGGCTACACCTTC; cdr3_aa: CASSLTGGNDYGYTF
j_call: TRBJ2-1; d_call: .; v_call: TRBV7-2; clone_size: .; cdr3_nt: TGTGCCAGCAGCCCCAGGGGTGAGCAGTTCTTC; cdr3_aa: CASSPRGEQFF
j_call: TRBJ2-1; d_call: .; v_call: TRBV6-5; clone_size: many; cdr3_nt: TGTGCCACTGAGGAACGGGGAAAGCAGTTCTTC; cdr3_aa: CATEERGKQFF
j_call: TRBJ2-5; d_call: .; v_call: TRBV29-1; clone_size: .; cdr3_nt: TGCAGCGTTCGCAGGGGGGGCCCAGAGACCCAGTACTTC; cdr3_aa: CSVRRGGPETQYF
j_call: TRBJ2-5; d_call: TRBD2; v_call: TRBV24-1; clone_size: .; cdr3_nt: TGTGCCACCAGCCTAGCGGCACAAGAGACCCAGTACTTC; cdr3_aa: CATSLAAQETQYF
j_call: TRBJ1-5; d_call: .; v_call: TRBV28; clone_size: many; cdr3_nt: TGTGCCAGCAGCCTCTTGGGGGCCCCCCAGCATTTT; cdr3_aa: CASSLLGAPQHF
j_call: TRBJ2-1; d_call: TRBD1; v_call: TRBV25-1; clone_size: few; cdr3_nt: TGTGCCAGCGGGCGGACAGGGGGTATCGGCAACGAGCAGTTCTTC; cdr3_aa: CASGRTGGIGNEQFF
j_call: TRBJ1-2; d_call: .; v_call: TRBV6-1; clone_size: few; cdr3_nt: TGTGCCAGCAGTGAAAATCCGGCAGGCTATGGCTACACCTTC; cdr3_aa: CASSENPAGYGYTF
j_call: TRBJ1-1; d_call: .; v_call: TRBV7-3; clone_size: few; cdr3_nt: TGTGCCAGCAGCTTATCTGACAGGTCGACTGAAGCTTTCTTT; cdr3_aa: CASSLSDRSTEAFF
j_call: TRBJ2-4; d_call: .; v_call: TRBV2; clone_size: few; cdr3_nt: TGTGCCAGCAGTGTTCTCGTTAGAGGAAACACGGGGAACATTCAGTACTTC; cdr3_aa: CASSVLVRGNTGNIQYF
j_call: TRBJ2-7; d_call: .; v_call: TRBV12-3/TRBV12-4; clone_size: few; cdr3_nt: TGTGCCAGCAGTTATACTACGGGAGCCTACAATGAGCAGTACTTC; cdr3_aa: CASSYTTGAYNEQYF
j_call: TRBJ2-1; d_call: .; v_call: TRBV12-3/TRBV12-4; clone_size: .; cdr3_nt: TGTGCCAGCAGTCCTCCTTATCCCGCGGGCAATGAGCAGTTCTTC; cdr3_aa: CASSPPYPAGNEQFF